These 12 T cell receptor beta chains originate from one sample sequenced in a study of OX40 agonist ivuxolimab in advanced cancers. Here immunoSEQ multiplex PCR was the method, and the copy in TCRdb shows in-frame clones only, minus some. Among 67,000 or so clones listed, 80% to 90% were seen once. Here the sequenced sample was CD4+ or CD8+ T cells sorted from blood, taken in a trial of the OX40 agonist ivuxolimab. The receptors derive from an adult with an advanced solid tumor such as melanoma, head and neck, liver or kidney cancer.

V is TRBV14 and J is TRBJ2-3, with 8 bases identical to TRBD1. CDR1 and CDR2 (germline): SGHDN, FVKESK. After removal of 8 bases from V and 7 bases from J, the junction contained 8 bases not matched to a gene. This CDR3 spans 13 amino acids. CDR3 sequence reads: CASQQGVRYTQYF. CDR3 DNA sequence: TGTGCCAGCCAACAGGGGGTTAGGTATACGCAGTATTTT.

This chain uses TRBV4-2 with TRBJ1-1; 7 nucleotides align to TRBD1. After removal of 2 bases from V and 11 bases from J, the junction contained 5 bases not matched to a gene. CDR1 and CDR2 (germline): LGHNA, YNFKEQ. The CDR3 is 12 amino acids. CDR3 sequence reads: CASSQQGGWAFF. The CDR3 DNA reads TGTGCCAGCAGCCAACAGGGGGGTTGGGCTTTCTTT.

The rearrangement links TRBV7-2 to TRBJ1-4; D perhaps matches TRBD1 (6 bases). The CDR3 covers 13 residues. The germline V gene has CDR1 SGHTA and CDR2 FQGNSA. Trimming cost V 5 bases and J 5 bases, with 9 bases left between them. CDR3 region: CASSVQGNEKLFF. The CDR3 bases are TGTGCCAGCAGCGTACAGGGAAATGAAAAACTGTTTTTT.

The gene calls are TRBV30 and TRBJ2-5; the match to TRBD1 covers 7 bases. Trimming took 5 bases from V and 2 from J; bases not matched to a gene: 5. This CDR3 has 13 amino acids. The germline V gene encodes CDR1 GTSNPN and CDR2 SVGIG (reference sequence). CDR3 loop: CAWLGQPQETQYF. Written as DNA, the CDR3 is TGTGCCTGGTTGGGACAGCCACAAGAGACCCAGTACTTC.

This clone has a single count. The chain employs TRBV11-3 and TRBJ1-1; TRBD1 agrees at 8 bases. The CDR3 is 14 residues long. The V gene's germline CDR1 is SGHNT and CDR2 YENEEA. V gave up 2 bases and J gave up 4 bases; unmatched junction bases: 3. This CDR3 reads CASSLRTGSTEAFF. CDR3 coding DNA: TGTGCCAGCAGCTTACGGACAGGGTCCACTGAAGCTTTCTTT. Full variable domain (rest looked up from reference TRBV11-3 and TRBJ1-1): EAGVVQSPRYKIIEKKQPVAFWCNPISGHNTLYWYLQNLGQGPELLIRYENEEAVDDSQLPKDRFSAERLKGVDSTLKIQPAELGDSAVYLCASSLRTGSTEAFFGQGTRLTVV.

A note on this clone: This sample also contains other DNA sequences that code for the same CDR3. The genes are TRBV7-2 and TRBJ2-1; tentative D call: TRBD2 (5 bases). This CDR3 comprises 15 residues. V lost 5 bases to trimming and J lost 0 bases, with 11 bases between them. The germline CDR1 and CDR2 sequences are SGHTA and FQGNSA. For the CDR3, the DNA is TGTGCCAGCAGCCCACGGGGTAGCTCCTACAATGAGCAGTTCTTC. Translation: CASSPRGSSYNEQFF.

The rearrangement uses TRBV5-4 and TRBJ2-7; 9 positions agree with TRBD1. CDR3 size: 16 residues. V lost 2 bases, J lost 4 bases, and 10 bases stayed unmatched. Germline CDR1 SGHNT, CDR2 YYREEE (reference sequence). The CDR3 loop reads CASSLATGGKGYEQYF. The CDR3 region has the DNA TGTGCCAGCAGCTTAGCCACAGGGGGCAAAGGGTACGAGCAGTACTTC.

This clone was detected only a few times. The CDR3 nucleotides read TGTGCCAGCTCACCATACAGAGAAGTCTCTGGAAACACCATATATTTT. Translating gives CASSPYREVSGNTIYF. The rearrangement links TRBV18 to TRBJ1-3; D is unresolved. Germline CDR1 KGHSH, CDR2 LQKENI. The CDR3 totals 16 residues. V was cut by 2 bases and J by 0 bases, with 11 bases left in between.

This chain connects TRBV27 to TRBJ1-2; 7 bases are a match to TRBD1. The CDR3 spans 15 residues. V shed 3 bases and J 7 bases; nucleotides not matched to a gene: 11. CDR1 is MNHEY, CDR2 SMNVEV, per germline (reference sequence). The CDR3 loop is CASSFTQGVKRGYTF. CDR3 bases: TGTGCCAGCAGTTTTACCCAGGGGGTTAAACGTGGCTACACCTTC.

This rearrangement joins TRBV18 to TRBJ1-4; D may be TRBD1 (5 bases). Germline V gene lookup returns CDR1 KGHSH and CDR2 LQKENI. The CDR3 extends over 14 amino acids. With 3 bases removed from V and 8 bases from J, the gap between germline ends came to 13 bases. This CDR3 is CASSPSGTQEKLFF. CDR3 in DNA: TGTGCCAGCTCACCTTCCGGGACCCAGGAAAAACTGTTTTTT.

This sequence joins TRBV7-3 and TRBJ1-1; D uncertain. The CDR3 has 13 amino acids. The germline CDR1 and CDR2 sequences are SGHTA and FQGTGA. With 6 bases removed from V and 1 base from J, the gap between germline ends came to 9 bases. CDR3 nucleotides: TGTGCCAGCAGGTCCGCAGAGAACACTGAAGCTTTCTTT. Protein product: CASRSAENTEAFF.

J is TRBJ2-1 and V is TRBV7-9, with 7 positions matching TRBD1. Germline CDR1 SEHNR, CDR2 FQNEAQ (reference sequence). After removal of 3 bases from V and 4 bases from J, the junction contained 6 bases not matched to a gene. There are 15 residues in the CDR3. The chain's CDR3 is CASSFRGMVYNEQFF. CDR3 DNA: TGTGCCAGCAGCTTCAGGGGGATGGTTTACAATGAGCAGTTCTTC.